This is a list of T cell receptor beta chains from one sample in a study of CD8 T cells in Susac syndrome. TCRdb independently ran MiXCR on the immunoSEQ multiplex PCR reads; one entry per CDR3 protein. The repertoire has under 550,000 distinct CDR3 sequences, about 85% of them found once; the top ten carry more than 0.09%. The sample consisted of CD8+ T cells from PBMCs. The receptors here all came from a human donor with multiple sclerosis. CDR3s include the opening cysteine and the closing phenylalanine or tryptophan. A D gene is named only where the DNA matches it firmly. Clone size is stated in some rows and not others, as once, few, many or a class when expanded.

V gene: TRBV7-9; J gene: TRBJ2-7; D gene: NA; clone size: NA; CDR3 DNA: TGTGCCAGCAGCTTAGACTTCGTCGAGCAGTACTTC; CDR3 protein: CASSLDFVEQYF
V gene: TRBV27; J gene: TRBJ2-7; D gene: NA; clone size: NA; CDR3 DNA: TGTGCCAGCAGTTTGTGGCTGGGCAACGAGCAGTACTTC; CDR3 protein: CASSLWLGNEQYF
V gene: TRBV19; J gene: TRBJ1-5; D gene: NA; clone size: NA; CDR3 DNA: TGTGCCAGTAGGTGGGGTCGCCAGCCCCAGCATTTT; CDR3 protein: CASRWGRQPQHF
V gene: TRBV7-6; J gene: TRBJ1-5; D gene: NA; clone size: NA; CDR3 DNA: TGTGCCAGCAGCGTGGGGAGATCTCAGCCCCAGCATTTT; CDR3 protein: CASSVGRSQPQHF
V gene: TRBV6-5; J gene: TRBJ1-6; D gene: NA; clone size: NA; CDR3 DNA: TGTGCCAGCAGTTACAAGGGGTCGATAGTGTCTTCACCCCTCCACTTT; CDR3 protein: CASSYKGSIVSSPLHF
V gene: TRBV12-3/TRBV12-4; J gene: TRBJ1-2; D gene: NA; clone size: once; CDR3 DNA: TGTGCCAGCAGTCAGGGGACGCCTGATGGCTACACCTTC; CDR3 protein: CASSQGTPDGYTF
V gene: TRBV7-9; J gene: TRBJ2-2; D gene: TRBD2; clone size: NA; CDR3 DNA: TGTGCCAGCAGCTTTCCTCGGGGATTTGGCGAGCGGGGGAACGGGGAGCTGTTTTTT; CDR3 protein: CASSFPRGFGERGNGELFF
V gene: TRBV7-9; J gene: TRBJ1-2; D gene: NA; clone size: NA; CDR3 DNA: TGTGCCAGCAGCTTACTTGAAGGGGGACATGGCTACACCTTC; CDR3 protein: CASSLLEGGHGYTF
V gene: TRBV2; J gene: TRBJ2-3; D gene: TRBD2; clone size: NA; CDR3 DNA: TGTGCCAGCAGTGGTTCGACTAGCGGGAAGTCAGATACGCAGTATTTT; CDR3 protein: CASSGSTSGKSDTQYF
V gene: TRBV14; J gene: TRBJ1-2; D gene: NA; clone size: NA; CDR3 DNA: TGTGCCAGCAGCCCAAAGACAGGTACCTATGGCTACACCTTC; CDR3 protein: CASSPKTGTYGYTF
V gene: TRBV7-2; J gene: TRBJ1-1; D gene: TRBD1; clone size: NA; CDR3 DNA: TGTGCCAGCAGCTTAGGGGCCAGGGGGACTGAAGCTTTCTTT; CDR3 protein: CASSLGARGTEAFF
V gene: TRBV7-9; J gene: TRBJ2-3; D gene: NA; clone size: few; CDR3 DNA: TGTGCCAGCAGCTTAGGGAAAGCAGATACGCAGTATTTT; CDR3 protein: CASSLGKADTQYF
V gene: TRBV12-3/TRBV12-4; J gene: TRBJ2-1; D gene: NA; clone size: NA; CDR3 DNA: TGTGCCAGCAGTTCCATTCGGCCCACAGAAAACAATGAGCAGTTCTTC; CDR3 protein: CASSSIRPTENNEQFF
V gene: TRBV27; J gene: TRBJ2-3; D gene: NA; clone size: NA; CDR3 DNA: TGTGCCAGCAGCCAAACCGGAGACAACGACATAGATACGCAGTATTTT; CDR3 protein: CASSQTGDNDIDTQYF
V gene: TRBV3-1; J gene: TRBJ1-1; D gene: NA; clone size: NA; CDR3 DNA: TGTGCCAGCAGCCCCTCGGCGACAGGGAACACTGAAGCTTTCTTT; CDR3 protein: CASSPSATGNTEAFF
V gene: TRBV24-1; J gene: TRBJ2-3; D gene: NA; clone size: NA; CDR3 DNA: TGTGCCACCAGTGATGGGGCCGCAGATACGCAGTATTTT; CDR3 protein: CATSDGAADTQYF
V gene: TRBV27; J gene: TRBJ2-1; D gene: NA; clone size: NA; CDR3 DNA: TGTGCCAGCGGAGCGAGGGCCGTGTACAATGAGCAGTTCTTC; CDR3 protein: CASGARAVYNEQFF
V gene: TRBV4-1; J gene: TRBJ1-2; D gene: TRBD1; clone size: NA; CDR3 DNA: TGCGCCAGCAGCCGGACGGACAGGGAGGAAGGGGGCTACACCTTC; CDR3 protein: CASSRTDREEGGYTF
V gene: TRBV29-1; J gene: TRBJ2-5; D gene: NA; clone size: NA; CDR3 DNA: TGCAGCGCACCGGGGGGCCCAGAGACCCAGTACTTC; CDR3 protein: CSAPGGPETQYF
V gene: TRBV4-1; J gene: TRBJ2-7; D gene: TRBD1; clone size: NA; CDR3 DNA: TGCGCCAGCAGCCAACAGGGGGAGAGCTCCTACGAGCAGTACTTC; CDR3 protein: CASSQQGESSYEQYF